Described below is a single T cell receptor (beta chain) sequence and its context. Its antigen is not yet known. No base quality values were provided; no much bigger clone lies one nucleotide off. Using the deep immunoSEQ assay, multiplex PCR amplified TCR CDR3 regions from genomic DNA. Extracted genomic DNA from each cell subset was distributed evenly across all wells of several immunoSEQ 96-well plates, and each plate was treated as a replicate. For sorted subsets, around 200 ng genomic DNA, equal to approximately 30,000 T cell genomes, was loaded into each replicate PCR. Purified libraries were quantified with a Qubit 3.0 fluorometer, sized on a Bioanalyzer 2100, and re-quantified with the KAPA Library Quantification kit. Each immunoSEQ 96-well plate was sequenced on its own single-read 150-cycle Illumina NextSeq 550 flow cell. On the study's bioinformatics: Because the immunoSEQ output included only junctional sequences and no quality scores, the filtering could not be the same as the filtering used for full-length reads. To assign V/J genes and CDR3, sequences were annotated using PyIR, a Python wrapper for IgBLAST v1.9, with IMGT germline references. Reads with weak V/J assignments (E-value above 1e-6), missing CDR3, stop codons, out-of-frame junctions, or ambiguous translated residues were removed. A V3J clonotype was defined by an identical inferred V gene, J gene, and CDR3 amino acid sequence. The percentage overlap between two repertoires was calculated by dividing the number of shared unique clonotypes by the size of the smaller repertoire. Three approaches were used to assess repertoire richness: RTK rarefaction, the Chao1 estimator, and Recon v2.1 estimates of unobserved clonotypes. Generation probabilities were computed with OLGA for all TCRbeta clonotypes obtained by the gDNA method from a handful of donors. TCRdb took this table from immuneACCESS and kept in-frame rearrangements with V and J called. Such tables lack part of the clones; where checked against another copy, unresolved V genes explain under half of the gap, and the rest is unexplained. V and J calls and clone size come straight from that table; D and trimming were deduced from the DNA. This sample holds 2,500,000 or so clones; 85% to 95% were observed only once. The ten largest clones take up about 0.41% of the sample.

The donors were healthy, HIV-negative adults with no recently reported acute infections or vaccinations. Only Caucasian adults living in Nashville, Tennessee, USA were represented among the donors. CD4+ T cells were enriched by magnetic negative selection; naive cells were then positively selected on CD45RA, and the negative fraction formed the memory subset. After blood collection by leukapheresis, PBMCs were isolated using Ficoll-Histopaque density gradient centrifugation and then cryopreserved in the vapor phase of liquid nitrogen. Purity and quantity of every magnetically sorted T cell population were checked by analytical flow cytometry. Each sorted fraction had its genomic DNA isolated and then quantified by UV absorbance on a Nanodrop 2000c. This entry is derived from a study of shared clonotypes between healthy human individuals (dated by TCRdb to 2018 to 2020). A note on the overall study: Two women and three men aged 18 to 49 years were included in the cohort. Per donor, three plates each were used for CD4 naive and CD4 memory, two for CD8 naive, and one for CD8 memory. To estimate repertoire size and how much clonotypes are shared between individuals, the study performed deep sequencing of blood TCR repertoires from roughly five healthy adults. To increase sequencing depth and limit assay-specific biases, different laboratories used diverse techniques to prepare libraries and sequence TCR repertoires. Between about 0.8 and 9 billion PBMCs per donor were obtained by leukapheresis.

The CDR3 has 15 amino acids, counting the end cysteine and phenylalanine. Just the 45-base CDR3 DNA is kept, in frame starting at base 1. Looking up the germline V gene yields CDR1 MNHNS and CDR2 SASEGT. V trim: 4 bases; J trim: 7 bases; unmatched bases: 6. General findings and caveats noted by the study authors: Because the study included only a small number of donors, the genetic and exposure-history diversity represented was limited. Compared with non-shared clonotypes, clonotypes shared by all four sorted-subset donors had higher generation probabilities. Sampling was restricted to blood, and TCR repertoires in tissues likely differ from the TCR repertoires found in blood. Estimated clonotype richness was generally larger for naive than for memory subsets. Rarefaction of sorted-subset datasets indicated incomplete sequencing despite the large sequencing depth. Pairwise subsampling indicated that sequencing depth was expected to affect the degree of clonotype sharing among donors. About 5% of naive CD4, 3.5% of naive CD8, about 2.4% of memory CD4, and around 0.42% of memory CD8 clonotypes were shared across several donors.

Rearrangement joined TRBV6-1 to TRBJ2-2; the central 10 bases match TRBD1. Sequenced sample: naive CD4+ T cells from PBMCs. Taken with the paper, the label for cell subset or site translates to: CD45RA+ positively selected. This TCR was sampled from a man younger than 30 in good health. Some clones in this sample may be carry-over from other donors' samples. The nucleotide sequence is given as TGTGCCAGCAGTGGGACAGGGGGATCGGACGGGGAGCTGTTTTTT. It is translated as CASSGTGGSDGELFF.